These 25 T cell receptor beta chains were sequenced from one sample in a study of cytomegalovirus exposure and HLA in healthy donors. The assay was immunoSEQ multiplex PCR, and TCRdb's table has in-frame clones only and misses some. The sample holds roughly 60,000 clones, approximately 96% seen once. The sequencing sample was made of PBMCs. The receptors here all came from a man aged 18 to 30 in good health and CMV-seronegative.

The gene calls are TRBV7-2 and TRBJ1-2; TRBD1 matches at 7 bases. The CDR3 has 13 residues. Germline V gene data show CDR1 as SGHTA and CDR2 as FQGNSA. V lost 4 bases and J lost 8; bases outside the gene matches: 7. The CDR3 protein is CASSSRQGGGYTF. In DNA form, the CDR3 reads TGTGCCAGCAGCTCACGACAGGGTGGGGGCTACACCTTC.

This chain connects TRBV5-5 to TRBJ2-5, with 7 bases fitting TRBD2. V dropped 2 bases and J dropped 1; count of bases not matched to a gene: 11. The CDR3 loop spans 17 amino acids. Germline loops: CDR1 SGHKS, CDR2 YYEKEE (reference sequence). DNA of the CDR3: TGTGCCAGCAGCTTCCCACCGGAGCGGGATTTCCAAGAGACCCAGTACTTC. Encoded protein: CASSFPPERDFQETQYF.

This chain's CDR3 is CASSMRLAGKMGTQYF. CDR3 DNA: TGTGCCAGCAGCATGAGACTAGCGGGAAAGATGGGTACGCAGTATTTT. The V call is TRBV21-1, the J call TRBJ2-3; the DNA was not used to check the table's D call, TRBD2. TRBV21-1 is a listed pseudogene. This CDR3 comprises 16 residues.

This chain links TRBV18 with TRBJ2-7, with 9 bases lining up with TRBD2. This CDR3 spans 14 amino acids. V dropped 3 bases and J dropped 6; count of bases not matched to a gene: 6. The germline gives CDR1 KGHSH, CDR2 LQKENI. This CDR3 reads CASSPSAGGFEQYF. The CDR3 coding sequence is TGTGCCAGCTCACCGTCAGCGGGAGGCTTCGAGCAGTACTTC.

J is TRBJ2-5 and V is TRBV6-1, with TRBD2 identical over 8 bases. The CDR3 is made up of 15 amino acids. With 0 bases clipped from V and 3 bases from J, the junction kept 3 bases outside the gene matches. Germline CDR1 is MNHNS and CDR2 is SASEGT. CDR3 loop: CASSEAGTRKETQYF. CDR3 in DNA: TGTGCCAGCAGTGAAGCAGGGACTAGAAAAGAGACCCAGTACTTC.

The chain employs TRBV29-1 and TRBJ1-1; possible D gene TRBD1, 6 bases. CDR1 and CDR2 (germline): SQVTM, ANQGSEA. Trimming left V 3 bases short and J 3 bases short, with 23 bases between. CDR3 length equals 17 residues. CDR3 loop: CSVDLYKNRVMHTEAFF. CDR3 sequence (DNA): TGCAGCGTTGACTTATATAAGAACAGGGTAATGCACACTGAAGCTTTCTTT.

The chain recombines TRBV7-9 with TRBJ1-3; TRBD1 aligns across 7 bases. CDR3 size: 15 residues. Germline assignment: CDR1 SEHNR and CDR2 FQNEAQ (reference sequence). The J segment lost 5 bases and the V segment lost 5 bases, leaving 9 bases of the junction unmatched. CDR3 in amino acids: CASSDNRGGRNTIYF. The CDR3 DNA reads TGTGCCAGCAGCGACAACAGGGGAGGTAGAAACACCATATATTTT.

This clone appeared a single time. This chain joins TRBV5-1 and TRBJ2-7, with TRBD1 matching 10 bases. This CDR3 is built from 16 residues. With 2 bases clipped from V and 3 bases from J, the junction kept 8 bases outside the gene matches. Looked up from germline, CDR1 is SGHRS and CDR2 is YFSETQ. CDR3 nucleotides: TGCGCCAGCAGCTTTACTCCCGGGACAGGGGTCTACGAGCAGTACTTC. This sequence encodes CASSFTPGTGVYEQYF.

This sequence joins TRBV6-5 and TRBJ2-2; 10 bases are shared with TRBD1. Germline values: CDR1 MNHEY, CDR2 SVGAGI. Trimming removed 6 bases from V and 5 bases from J; junction bases left unmatched: 6. This CDR3 has 15 amino acids. The CDR3 is CASSRQGAGTGELFF. In DNA, the CDR3 is TGTGCCAGCAGCCGACAGGGGGCTGGGACCGGGGAGCTGTTTTTT.

V and J are TRBV6-5 and TRBJ1-5, with 7 bases aligning to TRBD1. With V trimmed by 7 bases and J by 5 bases, 8 bases remained unmatched. Germline values: CDR1 MNHEY, CDR2 SVGAGI. The CDR3 covers 14 residues. The CDR3 protein is CASTNDRVYQPQHF. CDR3 nucleotides: TGTGCCAGCACCAATGACAGGGTTTATCAGCCCCAGCATTTT.

This chain joins TRBV5-6 and TRBJ2-2, with TRBD2 matching over 11 bases. V trimming: 4 bases; J trimming: 4 bases; junction bases outside the gene matches: 3. CDR1 and CDR2 (germline): SGHDT, YYEEEE. This CDR3 comprises 15 residues. The CDR3 here is CASSPLAGGTGELFF. CDR3 in DNA: TGTGCCAGCAGCCCTCTAGCGGGAGGCACCGGGGAGCTGTTTTTT.

The chain is built from TRBV29-1 and TRBJ1-1, with 12 positions matching TRBD1. Trimming removed 7 bases from V and 2 bases from J; junction bases left unmatched: 5. CDR1 is SQVTM, CDR2 ANQGSEA, per germline. The CDR3 spans 14 residues. The CDR3 nucleotides are TGCAGCGGGGGACAGGGGGCGCGTAACACTGAAGCTTTCTTT. Protein sequence: CSGGQGARNTEAFF.

The rearrangement links TRBV18 to TRBJ2-5, with a tentative D call TRBD1 (6 bases). V shed 1 base and J shed 9 bases, with 15 bases lying between them. Germline assignment: CDR1 KGHSH and CDR2 LQKENI. This CDR3 contains 14 residues. The CDR3 loop is CASSPRQGIKAQYF. DNA for the CDR3: TGTGCCAGCTCACCACGGCAGGGGATTAAGGCCCAGTACTTC.

The chain couples TRBV7-9 to TRBJ1-2, with 9 nucleotides matching TRBD1. The V and J ends lost 7 bases and 8 bases, in that order; junction bases with no gene match: 5. Germline values: CDR1 SEHNR, CDR2 FQNEAQ (reference sequence). The CDR3 has 12 amino acids. The CDR3, as DNA: TGTGCCAGCAAGGGACAGGGAGACGGCTACACCTTC. This encodes CASKGQGDGYTF.

Only one count was recorded for this clone. The V call is TRBV28, the J call TRBJ1-1, with unresolved D. The germline V gene encodes CDR1 MDHEN and CDR2 SYDVKM. The CDR3 consists of 14 residues. Trimming stripped 4 bases from V and 3 bases from J, with 12 bases between. This CDR3 reads CASSSPYAYTEAFF. The CDR3 bases are TGTGCCAGCAGTTCTCCTTACGCGTACACTGAAGCTTTCTTT. Drawing the rest from reference TRBV28 and TRBJ1-1, the complete variable domain is DVKVTQSSRYLVKRTGEKVFLECVQDMDHENMFWYRQDPGLGLRLIYFSYDVKMKEKGDIPEGYSVSREKKERFSLILESASTNQTSMYLCASSSPYAYTEAFFGQGTRLTVV.

This chain uses TRBV2 with TRBJ2-7; tentative D call: TRBD1 (6 bases). Germline-derived CDR1 and CDR2 are SNHLY and FYNNEI. CDR3 length: 11 amino acids. Trimming pared 11 bases from V and 3 bases from J, leaving 11 bases between. The CDR3 DNA is TGTGCCGCGCAGGGGAACTACGAGCAGTACTTC. It yields the protein CAAQGNYEQYF.

The chain has TRBV7-9 and TRBJ1-4; TRBD1 is a possible D gene (6 bases). The CDR3 is 15 amino acids. Trimming took off 4 bases at V and 8 bases at J, with 17 bases between the two ends. CDR1 and CDR2 (germline): SEHNR, FQNEAQ (reference sequence). CDR3 sequence reads: CASSSSGVFVEKLFF. In nucleotides, the CDR3 is TGTGCCAGCAGCTCATCAGGGGTTTTCGTGGAAAAACTGTTTTTT.

The chain employs TRBV28 and TRBJ2-7; 11 bases agree with TRBD2. The CDR3 totals 14 residues. Germline V lookup: CDR1 MDHEN, CDR2 SYDVKM. Germline trimming cut 6 bases from V and 6 bases from J; bases unmatched to any gene: 7. Here the CDR3 reads CASSLLAGAREQYF. The DNA for the CDR3 is TGTGCCAGCAGCCTACTAGCGGGAGCGCGCGAGCAGTACTTC. Using reference TRBV28 and TRBJ2-7 for the parts outside the CDR3, the full variable domain is DVKVTQSSRYLVKRTGEKVFLECVQDMDHENMFWYRQDPGLGLRLIYFSYDVKMKEKGDIPEGYSVSREKKERFSLILESASTNQTSMYLCASSLLAGAREQYFGPGTRLTVT.

This CDR3 reads CASSQGGTAWDGYTF. CDR3 DNA: TGCGCCAGCAGCCAAGGAGGGACAGCGTGGGATGGCTACACCTTC. The J gene is TRBJ1-2, the V gene TRBV4-3; 7 bases are a match to TRBD1. The CDR3 runs 15 residues. Germline CDR1 reads LGHNA; CDR2 reads YSLEER. Trimming removed 1 base from V and 6 bases from J; junction bases left unmatched: 8.

This clone was detected only once. The chain uses TRBV7-9 and TRBJ1-1, with D possibly being TRBD1 (5 bases). The CDR3 contains 14 residues. V gave up 5 bases and J gave up 3 bases, with 13 bases separating them. The V gene's germline CDR1 is SEHNR and CDR2 FQNEAQ (reference sequence). The CDR3 bases are TGTGCCAGCAGCCCCCTGGGGGGAGACACTGAAGCTTTCTTT. This gives the protein CASSPLGGDTEAFF.

The rearrangement uses TRBV2 and TRBJ2-6; TRBD1 might be the D (6 bases). Trimming cost V 6 bases and J 2 bases, with 11 bases left between them. This CDR3 spans 15 amino acids. The germline V gene encodes CDR1 SNHLY and CDR2 FYNNEI. The CDR3 sequence is CASRAQGPGANVLTF. CDR3 bases: TGTGCCAGCAGAGCACAGGGTCCTGGGGCCAACGTCCTGACTTTC.

V is TRBV14 and J is TRBJ2-1; D perhaps matches TRBD1 (6 bases). This CDR3 has 14 amino acids. Germline-derived CDR1 and CDR2 are SGHDN and FVKESK. V was trimmed by 3 bases and J by 4 bases, leaving 10 bases between them. CDR3 in amino acids: CASSQGASYNEQFF. For the CDR3, the DNA is TGTGCCAGCAGCCAGGGGGCGTCATACAATGAGCAGTTCTTC. Full variable domain (missing parts from reference TRBV14 and TRBJ2-1): EAGVTQFPSHSVIEKGQTVTLRCDPISGHDNLYWYRRVMGKEIKFLLHFVKESKQDESGMPNNRFLAERTGGTYSTLKVQPAELEDSGVYFCASSQGASYNEQFFGPGTRLTVL.

V is TRBV10-3 and J is TRBJ2-1; 7 bases map to TRBD1. Germline-derived CDR1 and CDR2 are ENHRY and SYGVKD. Unmatched junction bases numbered 6, after V lost 9 bases and J lost 7 bases. The CDR3 loop spans 12 amino acids. CDR3 nucleotide sequence: TGTGCCATAGGGGGCTCAGGGAATGAGCAGTTCTTC. This translates into CAIGGSGNEQFF.

This clone was counted a single time. V gene TRBV7-2 combines with J gene TRBJ2-3, with D uncertain. V lost 5 bases, J lost 3 bases, and 12 bases lay in between. The CDR3 loop spans 14 amino acids. Germline CDR1 reads SGHTA; CDR2 reads FQGNSA. The CDR3 DNA follows: TGTGCCAGCAGCCCACGAGGTACGACAGATACGCAGTATTTT. Translation gives CASSPRGTTDTQYF.

The chain couples TRBV19 to TRBJ1-5; D might be TRBD1 (6 bases). This CDR3 has 15 amino acids. Germline CDR1 and CDR2: LNHDA and SQIVND (reference sequence). V was cut by 8 bases and J by 2 bases, with 16 bases left in between. The CDR3 coding sequence is TGTGCCAGTGGTTACGGGGGGCGCGGCAATCAGCCCCAGCATTTT. Its protein product is CASGYGGRGNQPQHF.